These 14 T cell receptor beta chains share one sample of origin, sequenced in a study of shared clonotypes between healthy human individuals. Clones were sequenced by immunoSEQ multiplex PCR, and TCRdb holds only the in-frame ones, with some missing. The profile shows about 2,100,000 clones, roughly 91% of them singletons. In the naive CD8 group, cells lacked CD45RO and were positively selected for CCR7, so terminally differentiated effector memory CD45RA+ cells were left out. Sequencing used naive CD8+ T cells from PBMCs. The receptors here all came from a young man in good health. Some clones in this sample may be carry-over from other donors' samples.

The V call is TRBV28, the J call TRBJ2-7; possibly TRBD1 or TRBD2 for D (5 bases each). Germline V gives CDR1 MDHEN, CDR2 SYDVKM. The CDR3 covers 13 residues. V lost 5 bases and J 7 bases, leaving 15 bases between the germline ends. The CDR3 loop reads CASSRGILGEQYF. The CDR3 region has the DNA TGTGCCAGCAGTCGGGGCATCTTGGGGGAGCAGTACTTC.

This chain joins TRBV7-9 and TRBJ2-1; no clear D gene. The CDR3 runs 14 residues. Germline loops: CDR1 SEHNR, CDR2 FQNEAQ (reference sequence). Between the trimmed V and J ends, which lost 4 bases and 4 bases, there was a span of 11 bases. As DNA, the CDR3 is TGTGCCAGCAGCTCCCCCTTAGGATACAATGAGCAGTTCTTC. It translates to CASSSPLGYNEQFF.

For this clone: The sample holds other DNA sequences that translate to the same CDR3. The chain has TRBV27 and TRBJ2-7; the D gene is possibly TRBD2 (5 bases). Germline CDR1 and CDR2: MNHEY and SMNVEV (reference sequence). The CDR3 loop spans 14 amino acids. Trimming stripped 3 bases from V and 0 bases from J, with 9 bases between. In DNA, the CDR3 is TGTGCCAGCAGTTTGAGGGCGAGCTCCTACGAGCAGTACTTC. It is translated as CASSLRASSYEQYF.

The CDR3 coding sequence is TGTGCCAGCAGCTTAAGCGGGAGTAAGGAGCAGTTCTTC. Its protein is CASSLSGSKEQFF. The chain combines TRBV5-6 with TRBJ2-1; TRBD2 matches 8 bases. This CDR3 spans 13 amino acids. Per germline, CDR1 SGHDT and CDR2 YYEEEE. V was pared by 2 bases and J by 10 bases, with 5 bases of the junction left unmatched.

This sequence joins TRBV28 and TRBJ1-4; D is undetermined. The CDR3 runs 16 residues. The V and J ends lost 5 bases and 0 bases respectively, with 13 bases between them. The germline gives CDR1 MDHEN, CDR2 SYDVKM. The CDR3 coding sequence is TGTGCCAGCAGTCGACCGAGTTTTGCAACTAATGAAAAACTGTTTTTT. This sequence encodes CASSRPSFATNEKLFF.

Turning to this clone: Distinct nucleotide sequences in the sample also encode this CDR3. The chain uses TRBV6-4 and TRBJ2-1; TRBD2 aligns across 11 bases. The germline V gene encodes CDR1 MRHNA and CDR2 SNTAGT. The CDR3 totals 15 residues. V was clipped by 2 bases and J by 4 bases; unmatched bases: 1. The CDR3 here is CASSDLAGGYNEQFF. CDR3 nucleotide sequence: TGTGCCAGCAGTGACCTAGCGGGGGGATACAATGAGCAGTTCTTC.

The chain combines TRBV7-9 with TRBJ2-1; the match to TRBD2 covers 12 bases. V trimming: 3 bases; J trimming: 10 bases; junction bases outside the gene matches: 7. The germline V gene has CDR1 SEHNR and CDR2 FQNEAQ (reference sequence). This CDR3 has 15 residues. The CDR3 reads CASSFQLAGGGEQFF. The CDR3 DNA reads TGTGCCAGCAGCTTTCAACTAGCGGGAGGAGGGGAGCAGTTCTTC.

For the CDR3, the DNA is TGTGCCAGTAGCCGTACCGGGACAGGAGAAGGTCCAGATACGCAGTATTTT. It specifies CASSRTGTGEGPDTQYF. The genes are TRBV19 and TRBJ2-3; 8 positions match TRBD1. The CDR3 has 17 residues. CDR1 is LNHDA, CDR2 SQIVND, per germline (reference sequence). V shed 6 bases and J 4 bases; nucleotides not matched to a gene: 15.

This chain uses TRBV28 with TRBJ1-1; 7 bases are shared with TRBD1. This CDR3 comprises 13 residues. CDR1 and CDR2 from the germline V gene are MDHEN and SYDVKM. Losses at the gene ends were 7 bases for V and 0 bases for J; bases not matched to a gene: 2. The DNA for the CDR3 is TGTGCCAGCATAGGGACAGTGAACACTGAAGCTTTCTTT. Its protein is CASIGTVNTEAFF.

This clone appeared a single time. The chain links TRBV27 to TRBJ2-3; D unclear. V gave up 1 base and J gave up 0 bases, with 5 bases separating them. This CDR3 is built from 14 residues. Germline-derived CDR1 and CDR2 are MNHEY and SMNVEV (reference sequence). The DNA of the CDR3 is TGTGCCAGCAGTTTATACTGGAGCACAGATACGCAGTATTTT. It is translated as CASSLYWSTDTQYF.

J is TRBJ2-7 and V is TRBV27, with TRBD1 matching over 12 bases. This CDR3 has 17 amino acids. V lost 1 base to trimming and J lost 0 bases; unmatched junction nucleotides: 4. The germline V gene has CDR1 MNHEY and CDR2 SMNVEV (reference sequence). The CDR3 region has the DNA TGTGCCAGCAGTTTATTGGGGACAGGGGGCGCCTCCTACGAGCAGTACTTC. Its protein is CASSLLGTGGASYEQYF.

This chain joins TRBV6-5 and TRBJ2-7; TRBD2 might be the D (6 bases). The CDR3 contains 15 residues. V was cut by 2 bases and J by 2 bases, with 13 bases left in between. The germline gives CDR1 MNHEY, CDR2 SVGAGI. In DNA, the CDR3 is TGTGCCAGCAGTTACAGGGGTGGGAGGCCCTACGAGCAGTACTTC. Residues: CASSYRGGRPYEQYF.

The gene calls are TRBV29-1 and TRBJ2-7; a possible D gene is TRBD1 (6 bases). Germline assignment: CDR1 SQVTM and CDR2 ANQGSEA. Trimming took off 5 bases at V and 2 bases at J, with 13 bases between the two ends. The CDR3 contains 13 residues. CDR3 amino acids: CSVRQATPYEQYF. CDR3 bases: TGCAGCGTTCGACAGGCGACCCCCTACGAGCAGTACTTC.

This clone occurred once. The chain joins TRBV9 to TRBJ2-3, with D hard to call. The V and J ends lost 0 bases and 0 bases respectively, with 14 bases between them. Germline V gives CDR1 SGDLS, CDR2 YYNGEE. The CDR3 runs to 17 residues. The CDR3 loop is CASSVAKARSSTDTQYF. The CDR3 nucleotides read TGTGCCAGCAGCGTAGCTAAGGCTCGTTCTAGCACAGATACGCAGTATTTT. Full variable domain (missing parts from reference TRBV9 and TRBJ2-3): DSGVTQTPKHLITATGQRVTLRCSPRSGDLSVYWYQQSLDQGLQFLIQYYNGEERAKGNILERFSAQQFPDLHSELNLSSLELGDSALYFCASSVAKARSSTDTQYFGPGTRLTVL.